The present T cell receptor beta chain was sequenced within a study of siplizumab effects on memory and regulatory T cells (dated by TCRdb to about 2019). Regarding the research as a whole: The effect of the anti-CD2 antibody siplizumab on alloreactive T-cell subsets was examined in allogeneic mixed lymphocyte reactions constructed from human PBMCs.

On the study overall, not on this receptor specifically: Because sequences at frequencies below about 10^-5 were poorly captured, only a minor fraction of alloreactive clones could be mapped back to unstimulated subsets. Whether proliferating Tregs from siplizumab cultures were suppressive was not functionally confirmed. Unstimulated naive T cells appeared more diverse than memory T cells, and naive cells seemed to contribute substantially to the alloresponse. In reactions with siplizumab, an average of approximately 70% of mappable alloreactive CD4+ clones were Treg-derived, compared with roughly 27% in control reactions. Siplizumab significantly lowered the cumulative frequency of alloreactive sequences that could be traced to unstimulated CD4+ memory T cells. A naive or memory phenotype could not be assigned to roughly 80-97% of proliferating CD4+ or CD8+ clones.

Library preparation used the immunoSEQ multiplex PCR assay. The deep sequencing platform assayed about 10^5 TCR templates per sample. Genomic DNA extracted from sorted T cells was used for TCRbeta CDR3 sequencing. The authors' analysis ran thus. The R programming language was used for clonal analysis of the TCRbeta CDR3 data. Unstimulated samples were compared with post-reaction CFSE-low samples to define alloreactive CD4+ and CD8+ clones. By matching sequences to the repertoires of sorted unstimulated Treg and non-Treg cells, each alloreactive CD4+ clone was assigned a regulatory or non-regulatory origin. TCRdb took this table from immuneACCESS and kept in-frame rearrangements with V and J called. Such tables lack part of the clones; where checked against another copy, unresolved V genes explain under half of the gap, and the rest is unexplained. V and J calls and clone size are given by that table; D and trimming were obtained from the DNA. The sample table holds about 110,000 clones, of which about 91% were seen once. The top ten hold approximately 0.73% of the sample.

Concerning this clone: There is no known antigen for this receptor. Nothing much larger sits one base from this clone, and base qualities are not available.

Sorted unstimulated T cells and proliferating T cells recovered from mixed lymphocyte reactions were subjected to TCRbeta CDR3 sequencing. Fresh whole blood from fewer than 11 HLA-typed healthy donors was used to isolate PBMCs. Unstimulated CD4+ regulatory T cells were FACS-sorted to map the origin of alloreactive clones. CDR1 and CDR2, per the germline V gene, are SQVTM and ANQGSEA. The CDR3 contains 15 residues, cysteine and phenylalanine counted. The only DNA kept is the CDR3, 45 bases in frame from the first base. Trimming costs V 8 bases and J 1 base, and their ends lie 18 bases apart. The chain was built from TRBV29-1 and TRBJ2-1; TRBD1 is possibly the D segment (5 matching bases). Source material: Tregs sorted from blood. This sequence originates from a human donor in good health. The CDR3 protein sequence reads: CSYNGGAVSYNEQFF. Read as DNA, the sequence is TGCAGCTACAATGGTGGGGCAGTGTCCTACAATGAGCAGTTCTTC.